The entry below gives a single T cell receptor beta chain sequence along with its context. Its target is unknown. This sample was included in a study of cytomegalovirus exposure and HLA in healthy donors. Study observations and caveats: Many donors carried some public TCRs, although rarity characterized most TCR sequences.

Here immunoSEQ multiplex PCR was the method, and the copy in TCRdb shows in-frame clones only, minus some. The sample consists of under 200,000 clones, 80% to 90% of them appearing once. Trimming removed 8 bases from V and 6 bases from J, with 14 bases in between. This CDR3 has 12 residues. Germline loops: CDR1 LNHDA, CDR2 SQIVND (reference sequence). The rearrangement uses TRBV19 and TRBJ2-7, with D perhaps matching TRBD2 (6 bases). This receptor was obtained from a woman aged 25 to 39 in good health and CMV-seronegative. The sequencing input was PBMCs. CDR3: CASSTLGGEQYF. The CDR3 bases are TGTGCCAGTTCCACCTTGGGGGGCGAGCAGTACTTC.